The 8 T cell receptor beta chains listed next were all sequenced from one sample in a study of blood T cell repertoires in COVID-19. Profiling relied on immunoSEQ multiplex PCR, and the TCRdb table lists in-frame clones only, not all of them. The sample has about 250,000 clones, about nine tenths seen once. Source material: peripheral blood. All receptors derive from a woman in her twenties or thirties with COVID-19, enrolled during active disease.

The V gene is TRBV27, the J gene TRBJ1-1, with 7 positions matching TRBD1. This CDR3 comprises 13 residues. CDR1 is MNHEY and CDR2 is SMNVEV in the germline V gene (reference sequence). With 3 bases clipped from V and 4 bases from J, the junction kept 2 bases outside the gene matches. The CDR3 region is CASSFTGVTEAFF. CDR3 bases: TGTGCCAGCAGTTTTACAGGGGTCACTGAAGCTTTCTTT.

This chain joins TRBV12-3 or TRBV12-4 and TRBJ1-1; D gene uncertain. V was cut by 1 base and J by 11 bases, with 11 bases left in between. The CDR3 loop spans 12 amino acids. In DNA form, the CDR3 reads TGTGCCAGCAGTTTAGTAGGTCAGAGGGCTTTCTTT. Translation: CASSLVGQRAFF.

CDR3 residues: CASSYSGTGGQPQHF. The DNA of the CDR3 is TGTGCCAGCAGTTATTCCGGGACAGGGGGTCAGCCCCAGCATTTT. V gene TRBV6-5 combines with J gene TRBJ1-5; 11 bases match TRBD1. CDR1 is MNHEY, CDR2 SVGAGI, per germline. The V and J ends lost 3 bases and 6 bases, in that order; junction bases with no gene match: 4. The length of the CDR3 is 15 residues.

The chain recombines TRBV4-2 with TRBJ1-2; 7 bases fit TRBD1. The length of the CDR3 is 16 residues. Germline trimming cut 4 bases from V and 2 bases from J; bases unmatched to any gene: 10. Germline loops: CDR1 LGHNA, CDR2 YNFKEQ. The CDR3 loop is CASSPPVGGLNYGYTF. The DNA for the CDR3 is TGTGCCAGCAGCCCACCGGTAGGGGGCCTAAACTATGGCTACACCTTC.

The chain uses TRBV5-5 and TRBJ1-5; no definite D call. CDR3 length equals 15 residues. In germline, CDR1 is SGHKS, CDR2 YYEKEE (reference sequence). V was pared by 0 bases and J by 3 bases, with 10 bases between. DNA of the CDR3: TGTGCCAGCAGCTTGGATCACAGCTTCAATCAGCCCCAGCATTTT. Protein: CASSLDHSFNQPQHF.

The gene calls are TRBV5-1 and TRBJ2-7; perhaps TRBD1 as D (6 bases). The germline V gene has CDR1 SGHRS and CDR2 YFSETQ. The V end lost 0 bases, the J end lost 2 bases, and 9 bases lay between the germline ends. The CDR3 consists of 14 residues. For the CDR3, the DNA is TGCGCCAGCAGCTTGGCCCCAGGGGCCTACGAGCAGTACTTC. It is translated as CASSLAPGAYEQYF.

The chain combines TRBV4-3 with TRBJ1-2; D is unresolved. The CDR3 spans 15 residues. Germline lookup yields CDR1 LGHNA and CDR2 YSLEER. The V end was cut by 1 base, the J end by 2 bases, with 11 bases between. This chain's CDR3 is CASSQGVGGNYGYTF. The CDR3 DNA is TGCGCCAGCAGCCAAGGGGTCGGCGGGAACTATGGCTACACCTTC.

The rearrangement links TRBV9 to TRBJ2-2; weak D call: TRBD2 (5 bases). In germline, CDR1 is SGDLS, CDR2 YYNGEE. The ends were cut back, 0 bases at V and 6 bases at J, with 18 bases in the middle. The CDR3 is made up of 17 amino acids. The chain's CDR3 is CASSVASMREMAGELFF. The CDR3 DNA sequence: TGTGCCAGCAGCGTAGCGTCGATGAGGGAGATGGCCGGGGAGCTGTTTTTT.